This entry is about one TCR beta chain. The study drew participants aged about 18 to 89 years from 20 to 30 US areas. Participants' reported clinical history set cohort assignment. Per the study methods: Researchers report that nucleated cell counts were estimated from reference gene primer amplification. Clones were sequenced by immunoSEQ multiplex PCR, and TCRdb holds only the in-frame ones, with some missing. D and trimming come from the DNA, and the V and J calls and clone size come from that table. This table holds 200,000 to 250,000 clones, just under 90% found once. The CDR3 sequence is 16 residues long. The V segment lost 2 bases and the J segment 1 base; nucleotides outside the gene matches: 4. The germline V gene has CDR1 SGHRS and CDR2 YFSETQ. This sample stems from a study of blood T cell repertoires in COVID-19. On the study more broadly: The analysed material was cDNA or gDNA that came from T cells, B-cell-depleted T cells, or PBMCs.

The sequence was obtained from a man between 50 and 59 years old who had been exposed to COVID-19. Sample: PBMCs or T cells enriched from blood (not recorded which). V gene TRBV5-1 combines with J gene TRBJ2-2; 8 nucleotides line up with TRBD2. CDR3 DNA: TGCGCCAGCAGCTTCAGTCTAGCGGGGAACACCGGGGAGCTGTTTTTT. Translating gives CASSFSLAGNTGELFF.